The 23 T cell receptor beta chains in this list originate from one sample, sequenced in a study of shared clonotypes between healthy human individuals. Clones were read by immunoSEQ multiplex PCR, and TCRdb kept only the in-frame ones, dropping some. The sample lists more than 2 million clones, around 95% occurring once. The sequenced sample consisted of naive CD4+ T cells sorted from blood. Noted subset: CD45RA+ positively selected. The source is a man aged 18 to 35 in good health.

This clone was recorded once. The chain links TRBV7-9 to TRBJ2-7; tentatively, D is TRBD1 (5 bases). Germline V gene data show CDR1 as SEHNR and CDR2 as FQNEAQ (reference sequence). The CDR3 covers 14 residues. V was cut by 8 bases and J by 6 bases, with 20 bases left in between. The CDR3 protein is CASRPDSSVGEQYF. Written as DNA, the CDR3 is TGTGCCAGCCGACCCGACAGCTCCGTGGGCGAGCAGTACTTC.

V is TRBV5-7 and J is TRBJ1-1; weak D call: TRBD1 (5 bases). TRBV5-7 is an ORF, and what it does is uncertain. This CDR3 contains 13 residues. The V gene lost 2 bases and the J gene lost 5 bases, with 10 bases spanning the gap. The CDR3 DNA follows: TGTGCCAGCAGCTTAAGGGGTGGAACTGAAGCTTTCTTT. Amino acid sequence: CASSLRGGTEAFF.

The CDR3: CASSVGQVNSPLHF. The CDR3 DNA sequence: TGTGCCAGCAGTGTAGGACAGGTTAATTCACCCCTCCACTTT. This chain joins TRBV25-1 and TRBJ1-6, with 7 bases that match TRBD1. The germline CDR1 and CDR2 sequences are MGHDK and SYGVNS. This CDR3 contains 14 residues. Trimming cost V 4 bases and J 6 bases; bases outside gene matches: 3.

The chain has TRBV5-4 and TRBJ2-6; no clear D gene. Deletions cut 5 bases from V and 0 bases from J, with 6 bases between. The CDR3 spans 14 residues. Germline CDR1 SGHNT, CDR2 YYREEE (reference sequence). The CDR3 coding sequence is TGTGCCAGCAGTCAGAGCTCTGGGGCCAACGTCCTGACTTTC. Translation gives CASSQSSGANVLTF.

The CDR3 DNA follows: TGTGCCAGCTTAGGGACTACCTACGAGCAGTACTTC. This translates into CASLGTTYEQYF. The chain combines TRBV25-1 with TRBJ2-7, with 7 positions matching TRBD2. The length of the CDR3 is 12 residues. CDR1 and CDR2 (germline): MGHDK, SYGVNS. V gave up 8 bases and J gave up 2 bases; unmatched junction bases: 3.

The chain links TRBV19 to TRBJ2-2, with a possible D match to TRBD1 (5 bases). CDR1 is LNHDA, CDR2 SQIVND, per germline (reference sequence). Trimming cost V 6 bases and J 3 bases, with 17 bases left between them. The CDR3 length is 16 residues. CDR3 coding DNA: TGTGCCAGTAGACAGGCAGGGCAGGCCTACACCGGGGAGCTGTTTTTT. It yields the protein CASRQAGQAYTGELFF.

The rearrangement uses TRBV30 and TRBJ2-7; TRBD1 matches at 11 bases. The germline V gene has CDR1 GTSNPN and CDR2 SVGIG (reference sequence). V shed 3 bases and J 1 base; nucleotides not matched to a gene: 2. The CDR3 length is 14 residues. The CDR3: CAWRDRGRSYEQYF. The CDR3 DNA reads TGTGCCTGGAGGGACAGGGGGCGATCCTACGAGCAGTACTTC.

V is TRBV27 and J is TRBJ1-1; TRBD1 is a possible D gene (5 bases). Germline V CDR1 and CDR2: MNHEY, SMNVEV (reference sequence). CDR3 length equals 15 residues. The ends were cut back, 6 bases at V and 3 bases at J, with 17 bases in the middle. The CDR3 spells CASRGFGLGDTEAFF. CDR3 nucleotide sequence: TGTGCCAGCAGGGGATTTGGGTTAGGGGACACTGAAGCTTTCTTT.

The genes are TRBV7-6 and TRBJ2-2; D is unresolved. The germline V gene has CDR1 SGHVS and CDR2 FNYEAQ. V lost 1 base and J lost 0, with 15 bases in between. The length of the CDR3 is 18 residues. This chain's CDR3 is CASSLGGHSHANTGELFF. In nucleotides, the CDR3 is TGTGCCAGCAGCTTAGGGGGTCACAGCCACGCGAACACCGGGGAGCTGTTTTTT. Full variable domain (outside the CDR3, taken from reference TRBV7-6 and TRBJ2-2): GAGVSQSPRYKVTKRGQDVALRCDPISGHVSLYWYRQALGQGPEFLTYFNYEAQQDKSGLPNDRFSAERPEGSISTLTIQRTEQRDSAMYRCASSLGGHSHANTGELFFGEGSRLTVL.

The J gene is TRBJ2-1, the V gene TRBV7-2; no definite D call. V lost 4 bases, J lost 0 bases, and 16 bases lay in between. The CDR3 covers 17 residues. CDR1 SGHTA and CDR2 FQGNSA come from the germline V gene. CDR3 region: CASSSPKAPSSYNEQFF. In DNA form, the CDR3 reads TGTGCCAGCAGCTCCCCTAAAGCGCCGAGCTCCTACAATGAGCAGTTCTTC.

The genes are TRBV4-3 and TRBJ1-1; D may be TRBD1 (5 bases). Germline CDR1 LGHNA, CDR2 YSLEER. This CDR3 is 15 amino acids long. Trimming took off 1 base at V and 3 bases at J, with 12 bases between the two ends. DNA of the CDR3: TGCGCCAGCAGCCAAGGCCGGGGGTGGGACACTGAAGCTTTCTTT. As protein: CASSQGRGWDTEAFF.

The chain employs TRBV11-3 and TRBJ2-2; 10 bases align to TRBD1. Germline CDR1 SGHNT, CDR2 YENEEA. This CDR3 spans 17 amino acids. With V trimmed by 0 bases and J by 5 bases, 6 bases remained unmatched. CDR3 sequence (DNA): TGTGCCAGCAGCTTAGATAAATGGGACAGGGGAACCGGGGAGCTGTTTTTT. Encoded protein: CASSLDKWDRGTGELFF.

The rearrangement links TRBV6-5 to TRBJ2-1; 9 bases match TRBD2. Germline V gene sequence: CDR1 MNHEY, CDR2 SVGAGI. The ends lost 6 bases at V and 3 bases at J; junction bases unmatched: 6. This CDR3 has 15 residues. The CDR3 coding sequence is TGTGCCAGCAGGTCTAGCGGGGAAGGCTACAATGAGCAGTTCTTC. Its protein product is CASRSSGEGYNEQFF.

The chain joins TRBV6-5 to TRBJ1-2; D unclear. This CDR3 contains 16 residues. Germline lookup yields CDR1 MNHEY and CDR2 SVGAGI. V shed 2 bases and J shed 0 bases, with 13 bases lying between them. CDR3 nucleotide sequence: TGTGCCAGCAGTTACGCCGACGGCCGCTCTAACTATGGCTACACCTTC. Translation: CASSYADGRSNYGYTF.

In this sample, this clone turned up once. The CDR3 coding sequence is TGTGCCAGTAGTATACTACAGGGGAACAATCAGCCCCAGCATTTT. This encodes CASSILQGNNQPQHF. The V call is TRBV19, the J call TRBJ1-5; the match to TRBD1 covers 7 bases. CDR1 is LNHDA, CDR2 SQIVND, per germline (reference sequence). Germline trimming cut 2 bases from V and 3 bases from J; bases unmatched to any gene: 4. This CDR3 contains 15 residues. The entire variable domain, with the rest obtained from reference TRBV19 and TRBJ1-5, is as follows: DGGITQSPKYLFRKEGQNVTLSCEQNLNHDAMYWYRQDPGQGLRLIYYSQIVNDFQKGDIAEGYSVSREKKESFPLTVTSAQKNPTAFYLCASSILQGNNQPQHFGDGTRLSIL.

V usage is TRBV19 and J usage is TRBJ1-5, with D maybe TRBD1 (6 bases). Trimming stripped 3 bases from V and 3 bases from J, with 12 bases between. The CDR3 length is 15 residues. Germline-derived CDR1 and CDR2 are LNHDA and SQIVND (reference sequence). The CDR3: CASSMGGSANQPQHF. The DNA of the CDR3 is TGTGCCAGTAGTATGGGGGGCTCCGCCAATCAGCCCCAGCATTTT.

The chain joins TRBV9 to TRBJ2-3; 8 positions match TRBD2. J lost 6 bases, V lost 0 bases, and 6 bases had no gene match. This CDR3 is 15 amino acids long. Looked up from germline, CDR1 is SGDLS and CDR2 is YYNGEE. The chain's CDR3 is CASSVGAGGMDTQYF. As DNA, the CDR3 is TGTGCCAGCAGCGTAGGTGCGGGAGGAATGGATACGCAGTATTTT.

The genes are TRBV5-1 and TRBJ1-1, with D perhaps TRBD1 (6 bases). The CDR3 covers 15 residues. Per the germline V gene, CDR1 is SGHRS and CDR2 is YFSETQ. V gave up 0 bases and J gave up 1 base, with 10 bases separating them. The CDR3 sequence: CASSLAWTENTEAFF. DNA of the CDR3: TGCGCCAGCAGCTTGGCGTGGACAGAGAACACTGAAGCTTTCTTT.

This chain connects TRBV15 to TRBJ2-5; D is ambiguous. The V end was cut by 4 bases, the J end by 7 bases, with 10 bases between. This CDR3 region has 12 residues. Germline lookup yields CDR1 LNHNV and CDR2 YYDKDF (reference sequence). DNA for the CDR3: TGTGCCACCAGCACTAAAGTGGGGACCCAGTACTTC. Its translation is CATSTKVGTQYF.

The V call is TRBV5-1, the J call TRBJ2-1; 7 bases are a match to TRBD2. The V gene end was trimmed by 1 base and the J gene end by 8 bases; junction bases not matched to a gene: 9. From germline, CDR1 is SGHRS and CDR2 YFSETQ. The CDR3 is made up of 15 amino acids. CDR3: CASSLSSGGNDEQFF. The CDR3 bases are TGCGCCAGCAGCTTGTCCTCGGGGGGTAACGATGAGCAGTTCTTC.

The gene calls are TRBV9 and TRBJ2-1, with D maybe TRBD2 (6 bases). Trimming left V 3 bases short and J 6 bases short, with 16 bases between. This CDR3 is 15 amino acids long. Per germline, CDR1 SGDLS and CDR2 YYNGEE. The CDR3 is CASSGGDQRSNEQFF. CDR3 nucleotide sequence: TGTGCCAGCAGCGGGGGGGACCAGCGGTCCAATGAGCAGTTCTTC. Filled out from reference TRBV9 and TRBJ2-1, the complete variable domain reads DSGVTQTPKHLITATGQRVTLRCSPRSGDLSVYWYQQSLDQGLQFLIQYYNGEERAKGNILERFSAQQFPDLHSELNLSSLELGDSALYFCASSGGDQRSNEQFFGPGTRLTVL.

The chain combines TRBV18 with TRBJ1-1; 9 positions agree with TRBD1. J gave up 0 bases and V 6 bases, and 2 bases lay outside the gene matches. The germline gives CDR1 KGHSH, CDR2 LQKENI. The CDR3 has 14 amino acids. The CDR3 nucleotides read TGTGCCAGCTCCGGGACAGGGTTGAACACTGAAGCTTTCTTT. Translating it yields CASSGTGLNTEAFF.

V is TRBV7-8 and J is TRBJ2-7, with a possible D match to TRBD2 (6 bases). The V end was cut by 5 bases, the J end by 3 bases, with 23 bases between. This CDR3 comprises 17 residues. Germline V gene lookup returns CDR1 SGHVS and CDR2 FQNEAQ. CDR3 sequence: CASSHLSVASDYYEQYF. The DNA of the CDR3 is TGTGCCAGCAGCCATTTGAGCGTGGCTAGCGACTACTACGAGCAGTACTTC.